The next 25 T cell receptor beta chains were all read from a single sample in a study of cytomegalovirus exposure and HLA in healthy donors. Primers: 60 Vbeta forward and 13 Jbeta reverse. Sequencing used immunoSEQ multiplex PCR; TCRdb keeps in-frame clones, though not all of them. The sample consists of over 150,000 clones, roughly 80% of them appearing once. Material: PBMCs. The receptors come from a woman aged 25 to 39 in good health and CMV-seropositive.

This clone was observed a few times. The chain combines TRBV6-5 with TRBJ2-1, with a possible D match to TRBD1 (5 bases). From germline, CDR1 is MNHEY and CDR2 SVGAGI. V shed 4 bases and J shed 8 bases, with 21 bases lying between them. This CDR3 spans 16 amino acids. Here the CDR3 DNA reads TGTGCCAGCAGTTCCGTAGGGGCCCCTATCCTCTATGAGCAGTTCTTC. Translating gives CASSSVGAPILYEQFF.

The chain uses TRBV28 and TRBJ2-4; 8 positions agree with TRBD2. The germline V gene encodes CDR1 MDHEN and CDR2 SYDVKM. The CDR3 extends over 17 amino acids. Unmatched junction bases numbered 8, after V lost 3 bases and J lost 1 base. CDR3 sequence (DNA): TGTGCCAGCAGTTTGGTAGCGGGGTATGGGGCCAAAAACATTCAGTACTTC. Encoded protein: CASSLVAGYGAKNIQYF. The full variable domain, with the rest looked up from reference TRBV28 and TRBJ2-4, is DVKVTQSSRYLVKRTGEKVFLECVQDMDHENMFWYRQDPGLGLRLIYFSYDVKMKEKGDIPEGYSVSREKKERFSLILESASTNQTSMYLCASSLVAGYGAKNIQYFGAGTRLSVL.

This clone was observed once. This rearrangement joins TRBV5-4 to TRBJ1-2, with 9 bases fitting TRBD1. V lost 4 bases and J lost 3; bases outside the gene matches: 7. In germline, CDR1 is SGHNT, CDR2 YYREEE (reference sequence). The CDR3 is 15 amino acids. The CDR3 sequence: CASSPGQGYDYGYTF. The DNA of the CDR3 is TGTGCCAGCAGCCCGGGACAGGGATATGACTATGGCTACACCTTC.

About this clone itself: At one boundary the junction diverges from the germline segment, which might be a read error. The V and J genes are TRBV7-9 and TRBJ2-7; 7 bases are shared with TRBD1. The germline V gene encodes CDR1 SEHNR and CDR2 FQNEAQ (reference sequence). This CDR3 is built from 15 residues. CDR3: CSSSGTGTEAYEQYF. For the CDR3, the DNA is TGTTCCAGCAGCGGCACCGGGACAGAGGCCTACGAGCAGTACTTC.

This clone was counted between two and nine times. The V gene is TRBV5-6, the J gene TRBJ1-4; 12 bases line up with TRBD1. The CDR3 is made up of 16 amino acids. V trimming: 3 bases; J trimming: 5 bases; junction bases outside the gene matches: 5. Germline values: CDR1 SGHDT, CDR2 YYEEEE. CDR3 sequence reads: CASSWGTGGWNEKLFF. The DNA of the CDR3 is TGTGCCAGCAGCTGGGGGACAGGGGGCTGGAATGAAAAACTGTTTTTT.

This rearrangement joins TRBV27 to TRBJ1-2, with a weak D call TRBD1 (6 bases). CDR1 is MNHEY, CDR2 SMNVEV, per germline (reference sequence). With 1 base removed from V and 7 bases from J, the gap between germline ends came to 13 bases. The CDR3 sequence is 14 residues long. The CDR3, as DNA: TGTGCCAGCAGTTTATTTCAGGGGTCTAGTGGCTACACCTTC. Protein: CASSLFQGSSGYTF.

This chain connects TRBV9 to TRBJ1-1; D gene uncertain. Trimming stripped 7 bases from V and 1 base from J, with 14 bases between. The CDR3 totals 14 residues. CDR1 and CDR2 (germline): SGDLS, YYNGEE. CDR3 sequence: CASGSGRTNTEAFF. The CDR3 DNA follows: TGTGCCAGCGGCAGCGGCAGAACGAACACTGAAGCTTTCTTT.

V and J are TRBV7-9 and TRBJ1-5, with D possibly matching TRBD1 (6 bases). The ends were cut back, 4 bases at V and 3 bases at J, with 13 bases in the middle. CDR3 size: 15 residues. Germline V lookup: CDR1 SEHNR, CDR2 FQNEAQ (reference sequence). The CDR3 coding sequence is TGTGCCAGCAGCTCATTAGGGGGTGTCAATCAGCCCCAGCATTTT. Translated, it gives CASSSLGGVNQPQHF.

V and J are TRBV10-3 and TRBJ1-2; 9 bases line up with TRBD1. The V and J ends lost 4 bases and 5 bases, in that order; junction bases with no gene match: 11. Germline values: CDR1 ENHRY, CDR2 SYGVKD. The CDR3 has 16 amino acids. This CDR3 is CAISGAQTGGKYGYTF. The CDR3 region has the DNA TGTGCCATCAGTGGGGCCCAGACAGGGGGGAAGTATGGCTACACCTTC.

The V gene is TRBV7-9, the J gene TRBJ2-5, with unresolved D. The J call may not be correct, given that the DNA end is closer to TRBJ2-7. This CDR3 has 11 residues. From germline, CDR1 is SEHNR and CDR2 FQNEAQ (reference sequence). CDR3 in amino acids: CASGLNYEQYF. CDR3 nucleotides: TGTGCCAGCGGTTTGAACTACGAGCAGTACTTC.

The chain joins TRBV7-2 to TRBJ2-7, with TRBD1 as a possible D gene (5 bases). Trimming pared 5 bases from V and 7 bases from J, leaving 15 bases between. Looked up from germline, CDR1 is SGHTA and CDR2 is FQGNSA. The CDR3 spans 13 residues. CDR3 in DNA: TGTGCCAGCAGCATCGGCAGGGAAAGGGAGCAGTACTTC. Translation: CASSIGREREQYF.

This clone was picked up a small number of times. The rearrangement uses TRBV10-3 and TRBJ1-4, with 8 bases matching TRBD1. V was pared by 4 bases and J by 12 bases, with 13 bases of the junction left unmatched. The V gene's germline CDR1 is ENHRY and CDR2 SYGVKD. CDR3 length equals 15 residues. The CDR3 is CAISGTGTGGGELFF. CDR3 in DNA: TGTGCCATCAGTGGCACCGGGACAGGCGGAGGGGAACTGTTTTTT.

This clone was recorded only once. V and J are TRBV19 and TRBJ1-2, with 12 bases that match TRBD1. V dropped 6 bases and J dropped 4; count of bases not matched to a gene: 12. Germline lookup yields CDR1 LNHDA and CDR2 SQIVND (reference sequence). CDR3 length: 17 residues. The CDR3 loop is CASSRGGTGGIFYGYTF. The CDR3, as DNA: TGTGCCAGTAGCCGTGGAGGGACAGGGGGCATCTTCTATGGCTACACCTTC.

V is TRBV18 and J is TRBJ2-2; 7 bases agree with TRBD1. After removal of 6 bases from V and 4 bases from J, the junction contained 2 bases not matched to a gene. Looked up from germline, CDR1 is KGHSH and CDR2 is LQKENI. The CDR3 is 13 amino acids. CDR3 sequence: CASSAGGTGELFF. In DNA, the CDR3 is TGTGCCAGCTCCGCAGGGGGCACCGGGGAGCTGTTTTTT.

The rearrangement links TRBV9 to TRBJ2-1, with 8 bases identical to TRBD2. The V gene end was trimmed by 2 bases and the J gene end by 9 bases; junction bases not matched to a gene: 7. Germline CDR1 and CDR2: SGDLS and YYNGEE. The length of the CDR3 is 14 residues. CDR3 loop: CASSVVAGTTEQFF. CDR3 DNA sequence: TGTGCCAGCAGCGTTGTAGCGGGGACCACTGAGCAGTTCTTC.

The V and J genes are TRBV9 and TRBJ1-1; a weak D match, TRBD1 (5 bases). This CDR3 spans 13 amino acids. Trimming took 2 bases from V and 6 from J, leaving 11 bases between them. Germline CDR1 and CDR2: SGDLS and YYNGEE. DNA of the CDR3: TGTGCCAGCAGCGTCGACAGTTGGGCTGAAGCTTTCTTT. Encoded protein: CASSVDSWAEAFF.

The CDR3 loop reads CASSLYRQNYGYTF. The CDR3, as DNA: TGTGCCAGCAGTTTATATCGACAGAACTATGGCTACACCTTC. V is TRBV28 and J is TRBJ1-2; the D gene is possibly TRBD1 (5 bases). V lost 1 base, J lost 2 bases, and 8 bases lay in between. In germline, CDR1 is MDHEN, CDR2 SYDVKM. The CDR3 consists of 14 residues.

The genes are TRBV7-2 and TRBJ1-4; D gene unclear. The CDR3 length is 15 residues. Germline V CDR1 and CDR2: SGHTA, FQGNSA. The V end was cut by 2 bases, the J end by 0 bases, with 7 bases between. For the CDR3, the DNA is TGTGCCAGCAGCTTACGGGTCACAACTAATGAAAAACTGTTTTTT. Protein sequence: CASSLRVTTNEKLFF.

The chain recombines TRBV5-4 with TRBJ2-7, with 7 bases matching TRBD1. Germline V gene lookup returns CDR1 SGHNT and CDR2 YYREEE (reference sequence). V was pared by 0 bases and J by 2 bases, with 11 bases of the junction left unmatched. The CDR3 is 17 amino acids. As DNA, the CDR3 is TGTGCCAGCAGCTTGGGAGTTAAGGGGGCCGCTCCCTACGAGCAGTACTTC. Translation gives CASSLGVKGAAPYEQYF. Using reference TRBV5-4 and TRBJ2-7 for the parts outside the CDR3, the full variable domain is ETGVTQSPTHLIKTRGQQVTLRCSSQSGHNTVSWYQQALGQGPQFIFQYYREEENGRGNFPPRFSGLQFPNYSSELNVNALELDDSALYLCASSLGVKGAAPYEQYFGPGTRLTVT.

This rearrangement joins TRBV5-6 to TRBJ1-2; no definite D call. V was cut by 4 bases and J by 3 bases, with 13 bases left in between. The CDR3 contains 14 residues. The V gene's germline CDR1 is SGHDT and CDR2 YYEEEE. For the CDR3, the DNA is TGTGCCAGCAGCCCCGACTGGGAGTACTATGGCTACACCTTC. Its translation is CASSPDWEYYGYTF.

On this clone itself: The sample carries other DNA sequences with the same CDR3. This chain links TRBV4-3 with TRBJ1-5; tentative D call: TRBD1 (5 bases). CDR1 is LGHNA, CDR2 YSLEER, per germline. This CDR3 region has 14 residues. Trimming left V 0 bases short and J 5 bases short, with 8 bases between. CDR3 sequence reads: CASSQEGGDQPQHF. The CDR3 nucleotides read TGCGCCAGCAGCCAAGAGGGGGGAGATCAGCCCCAGCATTTT.

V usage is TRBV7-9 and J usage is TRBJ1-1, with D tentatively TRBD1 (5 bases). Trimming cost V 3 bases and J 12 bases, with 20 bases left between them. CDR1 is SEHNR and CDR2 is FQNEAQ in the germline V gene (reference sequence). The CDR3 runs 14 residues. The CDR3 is CASSFHMTANPTFF. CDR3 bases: TGTGCCAGCAGCTTTCATATGACAGCGAACCCGACTTTCTTT.

CDR3 sequence reads: CASGAAFSTDTQYF. Written as DNA, the CDR3 is TGTGCCAGCGGGGCAGCTTTCAGCACAGATACGCAGTATTTT. The chain combines TRBV6-1 with TRBJ2-3; D perhaps matches TRBD1 (5 bases). V lost 8 bases, J lost 0 bases, and 12 bases lay in between. Germline loops: CDR1 MNHNS, CDR2 SASEGT. The CDR3 runs to 14 residues.

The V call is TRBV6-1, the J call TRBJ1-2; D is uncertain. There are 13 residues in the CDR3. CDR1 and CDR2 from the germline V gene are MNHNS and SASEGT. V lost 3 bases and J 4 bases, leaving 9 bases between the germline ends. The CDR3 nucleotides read TGTGCCAGCAGTGATGGTCCAGGCTATGGCTACACCTTC. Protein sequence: CASSDGPGYGYTF.

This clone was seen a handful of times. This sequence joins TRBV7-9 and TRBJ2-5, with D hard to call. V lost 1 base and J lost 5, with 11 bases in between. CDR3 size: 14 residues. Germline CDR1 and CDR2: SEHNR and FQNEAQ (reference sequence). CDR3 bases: TGTGCCAGCAGCTTAGGCGGTTCGGCGGAGACCCAGTACTTC. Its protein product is CASSLGGSAETQYF.